This TCR beta chain originates from a study of shared clonotypes between healthy human individuals (dated by TCRdb to about 2020). In terms of the full investigation: The cohort included three men and a couple of women between 18 and 49 years of age. To increase sequencing depth and limit assay-specific biases, TCR repertoire library preparation and sequencing were carried out by different laboratories using diverse techniques. Per donor, three plates each were used for CD4 naive and CD4 memory, two for CD8 naive, and one for CD8 memory. The study deeply sequenced blood TCR repertoires of five healthy adults to estimate repertoire size and the extent of clonotype sharing between individuals. Leukapheresis yielded between about 0.9 and 9 billion PBMCs per donor. The paper as a whole reports these results and caveats: Sampling was restricted to blood, and TCR repertoires in tissues likely differ from the TCR repertoires found in blood. Pairwise subsampling indicated that sequencing depth was expected to affect the degree of clonotype sharing among donors. Compared with non-shared clonotypes, clonotypes shared by all four sorted-subset donors had higher generation probabilities. The genetic and exposure-history diversity represented was limited by the small number of donors. Larger estimated clonotype richness was generally found for naive subsets than for memory subsets. When a handful of donors were compared, the shared fraction of clonotypes was roughly 5% for naive CD4, about 4% for naive CD8, 2.3% for memory CD4, and 0.35% to 0.4% for memory CD8. Rarefaction of sorted-subset datasets indicated incomplete sequencing despite the large sequencing depth.

Healthy HIV-negative adults with no recently reported acute infections or vaccinations were included as donors. Only Caucasian adults living in Nashville, Tennessee, USA were represented among the donors. CD4+ T cells were enriched by magnetic negative selection, after which naive cells were positively selected on CD45RA and the negative fraction was taken as the memory subset. After blood collection by leukapheresis, PBMCs were isolated using Ficoll-Histopaque density gradient centrifugation and then cryopreserved in the vapor phase of liquid nitrogen. Purity and quantity of every magnetically sorted T cell population were checked by analytical flow cytometry. Each sorted fraction had its genomic DNA isolated and then quantified by UV absorbance on a Nanodrop 2000c. As to this clone: The antigen this receptor binds is unknown. Per-base qualities were not stored, and no clone one base away is much larger.

The germline V gene provides CDR1 SGHTA and CDR2 FQGTGA. The CDR3 runs 14 residues from the cysteine to the phenylalanine. Only the CDR3 part of the read is kept: 42 bases, read in frame from the first base. Clipping removes 3 bases from V and 4 bases from J, with 1 as the unmatched junction base count. Using the deep immunoSEQ assay, TCR CDR3 regions were amplified from genomic DNA by multiplex PCR. Extracted genomic DNA from each cell subset was spread evenly across all wells of several immunoSEQ 96-well plates, with each plate serving as a replicate. For sorted subsets, 200 to 250 ng of genomic DNA, equivalent to some 30,000 T cell genomes, went into each replicate PCR. Purified libraries were measured with a Qubit 3.0 fluorometer, size-checked on a Bioanalyzer 2100, and measured again with the KAPA Library Quantification kit. Every immunoSEQ 96-well plate was sequenced on a separate single-read 150-cycle Illumina NextSeq 550 flow cell. The authors' analysis ran thus. Because only junctional sequences without quality scores were contained in the immunoSEQ output, filtering matching that applied to full-length reads could not be performed. To assign V/J genes and CDR3, sequences were annotated using PyIR, a Python wrapper for IgBLAST v1.9, with IMGT germline references. Reads were filtered out if the reads had weak V/J assignments (E-value above 1e-6), no CDR3, stop codons, out-of-frame junctions, or ambiguous translated residues. V3J clonotypes were defined as sequences sharing an identical inferred V gene, J gene, and CDR3 amino acid sequence. The percentage overlap between two repertoires was calculated by dividing the number of shared unique clonotypes by the size of the smaller repertoire. Three approaches were used to assess repertoire richness: RTK rarefaction, the Chao1 estimator, and Recon v2.1 estimates of unobserved clonotypes. Generation probabilities for all TCRbeta clonotypes obtained by the gDNA method from several donors were computed using OLGA. TCRdb took this table from immuneACCESS and kept in-frame rearrangements with V and J called. Such tables lack part of the clones; where checked against another copy, unresolved V genes explain under half of the gap, and the rest is unexplained. That table is the source of V, J and clone size, and D and trimming were worked out from the DNA. The sample has 2 million to 2.5 million clones on record, about 92% of them singletons. 0.39% of the sample is in the top ten clones.

Sequenced sample: naive CD4+ T cells from PBMCs. The cell subset or site tag for this specimen amounts to: CD45RA+ positively selected. This TCR derives from a man younger than 30 in good health. Some clones in this sample may be carry-over from other donors' samples. The V and J genes are TRBV7-3 and TRBJ2-3; 10 nucleotides in the junction match TRBD1. The CDR3 has the sequence CASSFGTGADTQYF. The DNA sequence reads TGTGCCAGCAGCTTCGGGACAGGGGCAGATACGCAGTATTTT.